In its sample, the clone carrying this TCR beta chain was seen once. Its antigen is undetermined. The junction departs from germline at one end; a sequencing error may be responsible. This sample was taken from a study of T cell repertoires in ileal Crohn's disease. Study-level background: Operated complications were stricturing disease (roughly 61%) and penetrating disease (about 39%). From the resection specimen's proximal margin, biopsies were taken as MI.

Time point: proximal margin of the surgical specimen (macroscopically non-inflamed). Findings and caveats of the study: All patients with clonality above 26.8% had endoscopic recurrence.

This table comes from immunoSEQ multiplex PCR, and its TCRdb copy is limited to in-frame clones, with some not included. The sample lists roughly 3,000 clones, about four fifths occurring once. Germline assignment: CDR1 LNHDA and CDR2 SQIVND (reference sequence). This CDR3 has 15 amino acids. Input material: ileal tissue. The TCR sequence derives from an adult with Crohn's disease. The V gene is TRBV19, the J gene TRBJ2-3, with 7 bases aligning to TRBD1. This chain's CDR3 is CASSLEGAFTDTQYF. The CDR3 coding sequence is TGTGCCAGTAGTTTAGAGGGGGCTTTCACAGATACGCAGTATTTT.